This TCR beta chain was sequenced for a study of T cells after yellow fever vaccination. Turning to the study itself: Low-cell-number fractions were prepared with SMART-Seq v4 Ultra Low Input. Study results and limitations: The booster saw the reappearance of most primary-vaccination clones (roughly 97% CD4, roughly 90% CD8).

At least ten counts were recorded for this clonotype. Its antigen is unidentified. Trimming removed 4 bases from V and 6 bases from J, with 12 bases in between. The CDR3 sequence is 14 residues long. Looked up from germline, CDR1 is SEHNR and CDR2 is FQNEAQ (reference sequence). It was through 5'RACE template switching that TCR cDNA was made, with a universal primer site and UMIs added. Via MiXCR, TCRdb re-called the 5' RACE reads, giving one row per CDR3 protein. The sample lists 50,000 or so distinct CDR3 sequences; 6% to 8% were seen once. V is TRBV7-9 and J is TRBJ1-4; D gene ambiguous. The clonotype originates from a man younger than 35 who received the YFV17D yellow fever vaccine. Sample: CD8+ T cells sorted from PBMCs, taken less than 16 days after the first yellow fever vaccination. CDR3: CASSSRTDDEKLFF. In DNA form, the CDR3 reads TGTGCCAGCAGCTCCCGGACGGATGATGAAAAACTGTTTTTT.